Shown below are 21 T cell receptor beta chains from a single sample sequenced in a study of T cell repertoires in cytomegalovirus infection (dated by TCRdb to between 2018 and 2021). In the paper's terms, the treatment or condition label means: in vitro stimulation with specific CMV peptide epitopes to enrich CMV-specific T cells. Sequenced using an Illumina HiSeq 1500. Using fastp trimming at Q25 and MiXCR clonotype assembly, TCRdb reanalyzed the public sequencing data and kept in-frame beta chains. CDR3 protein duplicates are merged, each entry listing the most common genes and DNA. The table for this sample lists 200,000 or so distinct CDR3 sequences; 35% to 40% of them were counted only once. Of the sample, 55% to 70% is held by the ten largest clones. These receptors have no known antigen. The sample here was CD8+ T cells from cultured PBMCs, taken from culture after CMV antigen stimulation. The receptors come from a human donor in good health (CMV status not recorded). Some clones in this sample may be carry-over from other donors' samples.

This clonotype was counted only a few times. The CDR3 DNA reads as TGTGCCAGCAGCTACCTGGGTGGAGCCAAAAACATTCAGTACTTC. Translated: CASSYLGGAKNIQYF. J is TRBJ2-4 and V is TRBV12-3 or TRBV12-4; D gene ambiguous. The CDR3 extends over 15 amino acids. Trimming pared 6 bases from V and 0 bases from J, leaving 12 bases between.

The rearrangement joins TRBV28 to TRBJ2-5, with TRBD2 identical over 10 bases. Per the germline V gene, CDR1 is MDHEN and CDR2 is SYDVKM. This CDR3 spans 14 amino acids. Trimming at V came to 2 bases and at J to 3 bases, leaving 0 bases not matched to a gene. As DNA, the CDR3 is TGTGCCAGCAGTTTACTAGCGGGAGAAGAGACCCAGTACTTC. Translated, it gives CASSLLAGEETQYF.

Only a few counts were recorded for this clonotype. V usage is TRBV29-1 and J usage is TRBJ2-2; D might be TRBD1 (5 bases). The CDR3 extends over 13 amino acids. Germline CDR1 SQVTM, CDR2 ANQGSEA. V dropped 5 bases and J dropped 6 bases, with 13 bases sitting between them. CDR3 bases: TGCAGCGTTCACAGGTCGTCGTCCGGGGAGCTGTTTTTT. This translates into CSVHRSSSGELFF.

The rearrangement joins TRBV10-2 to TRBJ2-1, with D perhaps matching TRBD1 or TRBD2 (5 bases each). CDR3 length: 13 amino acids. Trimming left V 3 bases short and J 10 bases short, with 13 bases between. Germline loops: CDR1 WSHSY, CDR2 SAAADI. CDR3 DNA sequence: TGCGCCAGCAGTGAAGGGACGACATGGGAGCAGTTCTTC. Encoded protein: CASSEGTTWEQFF.

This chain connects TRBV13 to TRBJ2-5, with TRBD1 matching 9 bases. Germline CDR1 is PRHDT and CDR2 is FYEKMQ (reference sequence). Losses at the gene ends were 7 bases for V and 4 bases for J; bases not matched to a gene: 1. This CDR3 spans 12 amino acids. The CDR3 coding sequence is TGTGCCAGCAACAGGGGGCTAGAGACCCAGTACTTC. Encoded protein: CASNRGLETQYF.

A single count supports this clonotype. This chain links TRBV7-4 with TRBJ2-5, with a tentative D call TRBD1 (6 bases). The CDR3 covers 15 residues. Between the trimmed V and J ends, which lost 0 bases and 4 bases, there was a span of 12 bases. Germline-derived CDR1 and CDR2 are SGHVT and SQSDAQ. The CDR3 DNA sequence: TGTGCCAGCAGCTTAGCGGGACAAAAAGGAGAGACCCAGTACTTC. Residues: CASSLAGQKGETQYF.

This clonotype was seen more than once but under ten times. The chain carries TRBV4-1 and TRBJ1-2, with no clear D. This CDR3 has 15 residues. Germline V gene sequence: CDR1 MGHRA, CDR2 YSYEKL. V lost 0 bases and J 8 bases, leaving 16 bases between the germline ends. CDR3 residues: CASSQEFSPGGGYTF. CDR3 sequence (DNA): TGCGCCAGCAGCCAAGAGTTCTCGCCAGGTGGCGGCTACACCTTC.

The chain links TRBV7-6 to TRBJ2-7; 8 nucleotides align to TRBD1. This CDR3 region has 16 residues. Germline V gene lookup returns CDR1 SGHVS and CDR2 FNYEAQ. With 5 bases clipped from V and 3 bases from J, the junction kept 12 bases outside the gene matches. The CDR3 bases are TGTGCCAGCAGCCTCCCCACCACAGGGGGATTCTACGAGCAGTACTTC. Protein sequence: CASSLPTTGGFYEQYF.

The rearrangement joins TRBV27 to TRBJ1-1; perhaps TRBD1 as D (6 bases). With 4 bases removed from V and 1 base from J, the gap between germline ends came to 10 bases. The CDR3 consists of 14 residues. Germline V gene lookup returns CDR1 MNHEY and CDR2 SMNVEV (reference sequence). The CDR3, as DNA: TGTGCCAGCAGTTACGGGACACCGAACACTGAAGCTTTCTTT. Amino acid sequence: CASSYGTPNTEAFF.

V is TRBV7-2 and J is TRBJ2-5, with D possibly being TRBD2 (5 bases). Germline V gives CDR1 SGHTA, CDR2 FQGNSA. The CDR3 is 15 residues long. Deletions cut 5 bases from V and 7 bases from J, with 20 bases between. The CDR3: CASSPTARGPGTQYF. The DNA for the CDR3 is TGTGCCAGCAGCCCTACGGCTCGGGGTCCCGGGACCCAGTACTTC.

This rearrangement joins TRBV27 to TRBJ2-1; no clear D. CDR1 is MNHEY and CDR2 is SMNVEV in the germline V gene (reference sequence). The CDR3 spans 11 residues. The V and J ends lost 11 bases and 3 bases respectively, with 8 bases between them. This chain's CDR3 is CAVGLYNEQFF. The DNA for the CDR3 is TGTGCCGTCGGGCTCTACAATGAGCAGTTCTTC.

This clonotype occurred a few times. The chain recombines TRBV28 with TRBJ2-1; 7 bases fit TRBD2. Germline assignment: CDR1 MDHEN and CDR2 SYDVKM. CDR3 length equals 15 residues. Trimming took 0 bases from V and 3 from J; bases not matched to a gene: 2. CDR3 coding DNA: TGTGCCAGCAGTTTATGGCTAGCGGACTACAATGAGCAGTTCTTC. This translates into CASSLWLADYNEQFF.

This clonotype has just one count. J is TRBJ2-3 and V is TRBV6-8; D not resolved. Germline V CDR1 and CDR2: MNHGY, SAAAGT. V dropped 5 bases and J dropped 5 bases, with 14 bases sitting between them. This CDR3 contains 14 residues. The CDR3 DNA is TGTGCCAGCAGTCCCGATCCACCCCAAGATACGCAGTATTTT. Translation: CASSPDPPQDTQYF.

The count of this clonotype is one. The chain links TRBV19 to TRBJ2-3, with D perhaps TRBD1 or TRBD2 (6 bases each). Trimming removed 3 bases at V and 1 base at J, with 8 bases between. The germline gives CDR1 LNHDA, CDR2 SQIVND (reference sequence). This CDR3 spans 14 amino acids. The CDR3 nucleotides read TGTGCCAGTAGTATTGGGGGGCGCACAGATACGCAGTATTTT. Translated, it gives CASSIGGRTDTQYF.

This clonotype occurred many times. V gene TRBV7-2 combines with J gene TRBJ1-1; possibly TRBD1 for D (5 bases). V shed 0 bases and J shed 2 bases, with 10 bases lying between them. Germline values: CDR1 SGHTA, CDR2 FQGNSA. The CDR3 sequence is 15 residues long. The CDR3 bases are TGTGCCAGCAGCTTAGCGACTGGGGGAAACACTGAAGCTTTCTTT. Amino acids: CASSLATGGNTEAFF.

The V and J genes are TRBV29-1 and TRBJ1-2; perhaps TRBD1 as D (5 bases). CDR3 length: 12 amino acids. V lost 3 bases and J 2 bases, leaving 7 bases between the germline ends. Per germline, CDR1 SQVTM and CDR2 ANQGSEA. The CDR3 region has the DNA TGCAGCGTTGAGGGACCGAACTATGGCTACACCTTC. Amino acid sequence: CSVEGPNYGYTF.

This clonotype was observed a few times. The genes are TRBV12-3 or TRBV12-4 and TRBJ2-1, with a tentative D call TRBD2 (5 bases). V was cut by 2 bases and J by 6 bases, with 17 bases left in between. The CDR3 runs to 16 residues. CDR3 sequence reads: CASSLLRELGFNEQFF. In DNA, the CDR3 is TGTGCCAGCAGTTTATTGAGGGAACTAGGGTTCAATGAGCAGTTCTTC.

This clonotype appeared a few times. This chain's CDR3 is CASTPSVNTEAFF. CDR3 DNA sequence: TGTGCCAGCACCCCCTCGGTGAACACTGAAGCTTTCTTT. This sequence joins TRBV11-2 and TRBJ1-1; D ambiguous. V dropped 7 bases and J dropped 0 bases, with 9 bases sitting between them. The CDR3 has 13 residues. Germline loops: CDR1 SGHAT, CDR2 FQNNGV.

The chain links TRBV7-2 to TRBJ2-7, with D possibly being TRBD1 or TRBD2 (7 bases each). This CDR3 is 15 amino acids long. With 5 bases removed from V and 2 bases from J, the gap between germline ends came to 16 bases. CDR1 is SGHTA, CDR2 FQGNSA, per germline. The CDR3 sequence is CASSRRGTVTYEQYF. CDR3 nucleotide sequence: TGTGCCAGCAGCCGGCGGGGGACAGTTACCTACGAGCAGTACTTC.

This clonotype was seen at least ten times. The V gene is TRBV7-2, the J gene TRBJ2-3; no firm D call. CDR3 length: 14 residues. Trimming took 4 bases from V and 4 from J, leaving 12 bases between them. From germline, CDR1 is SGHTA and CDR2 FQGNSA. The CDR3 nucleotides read TGTGCCAGCAGCTCCAATCCGGCGGCAGATACGCAGTATTTT. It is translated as CASSSNPAADTQYF.

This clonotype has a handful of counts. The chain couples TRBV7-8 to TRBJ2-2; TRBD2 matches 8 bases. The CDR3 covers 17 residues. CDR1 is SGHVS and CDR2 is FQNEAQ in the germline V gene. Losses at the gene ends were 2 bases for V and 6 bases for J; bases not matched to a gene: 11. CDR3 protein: CASSLRGRSGSAGELFF. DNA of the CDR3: TGTGCCAGCAGCTTAAGGGGCCGCAGCGGGAGTGCCGGGGAGCTGTTTTTT.